The 29 T cell receptor beta chains below all came from one sample that was sequenced in a study of early T cells in non-severe SARS-CoV-2 infection (dated by TCRdb to the early 2020s). Library generation was performed with 5' RACE. The sequencing machine was a NextSeq 500. TCRdb reanalyzed the raw reads on its own, using fastp at Q25 for trimming and MiXCR for clone calling, and kept in-frame beta chains. Rows with one shared CDR3 protein collapse into an entry with the most common genes and DNA. For this sample the table gives some 25,000 distinct CDR3 sequences, of which roughly 5.9% were detected only once. The ten largest clones capture over 0.9% of the sample. The sample consisted of whole blood. These receptor sequences come from an adult who was a healthcare worker with PCR-confirmed SARS-CoV-2 infection or an uninfected control (not recorded which).

This clonotype occurred many times. This chain links TRBV24-1 with TRBJ2-2; D is uncertain. The CDR3 is 16 residues long. Germline V gene sequence: CDR1 KGHDR, CDR2 SFDVKD. Trimming pared 3 bases from V and 0 bases from J, leaving 10 bases between. This CDR3 is CATSDPEPPNTGELFF. Here the CDR3 DNA reads TGTGCCACCAGTGATCCGGAGCCCCCGAACACCGGGGAGCTGTTTTTT.

In this sample, this clonotype turned up many times. This chain links TRBV10-3 with TRBJ2-1; 11 bases align to TRBD1. This CDR3 has 12 residues. CDR1 ENHRY and CDR2 SYGVKD come from the germline V gene. Germline trimming cut 8 bases from V and 8 bases from J; bases unmatched to any gene: 2. CDR3 nucleotides: TGTGCCATCCGGGACAGGGGGTATGAGCAGTTCTTC. Its translation is CAIRDRGYEQFF.

There are many counts of this clonotype. The rearrangement uses TRBV7-2 and TRBJ1-1; a possible D gene is TRBD1 (5 bases). Trimming removed 5 bases from V and 0 bases from J, with 19 bases in between. The CDR3 contains 17 residues. Looked up from germline, CDR1 is SGHTA and CDR2 is FQGNSA. In DNA form, the CDR3 reads TGTGCCAGCAGCCGCGCCGGGACCCCTTTAATGAACACTGAAGCTTTCTTT. It encodes CASSRAGTPLMNTEAFF.

The chain employs TRBV20-1 and TRBJ2-7, with TRBD2 matching over 8 bases. Germline V gives CDR1 DFQATT, CDR2 SNEGSKA (reference sequence). V gave up 1 base and J gave up 3 bases; unmatched junction bases: 17. The CDR3 has 18 amino acids. Written as DNA, the CDR3 is TGCAGTGCTAGAGCCAAAGTTACTGTCGGGGGGGAACACTACGAGCAGTACTTC. Translating gives CSARAKVTVGGEHYEQYF.

Ten or more counts support this clonotype. The rearrangement links TRBV6-5 to TRBJ2-7; 7 bases agree with TRBD2. Germline CDR1 and CDR2: MNHEY and SVGAGI. This CDR3 has 16 residues. The V and J ends lost 0 bases and 0 bases, in that order; junction bases with no gene match: 5. The CDR3 DNA reads TGTGCCAGCAGTTACTCCCGGGACTATAGCTCCTACGAGCAGTACTTC. Encoded protein: CASSYSRDYSSYEQYF.

The V and J genes are TRBV12-3 or TRBV12-4 and TRBJ2-2; 9 bases line up with TRBD1. The CDR3 loop spans 14 amino acids. J lost 3 bases, V lost 10 bases, and 6 bases had no gene match. The CDR3 protein is CATRRTGDTGELFF. The CDR3 DNA reads TGTGCCACCCGGAGGACAGGGGACACCGGGGAGCTGTTTTTT.

This clonotype was observed at least ten times. The chain employs TRBV5-5 and TRBJ2-7; no definite D call. The CDR3 consists of 13 residues. V was clipped by 4 bases and J by 3 bases, with 11 bases between them. Looked up from germline, CDR1 is SGHKS and CDR2 is YYEKEE (reference sequence). In DNA, the CDR3 is TGTGCCAGCAGCGGGCCGATGTTCTACGAGCAGTACTTC. Its protein product is CASSGPMFYEQYF.

J is TRBJ1-6 and V is TRBV28; D is possibly TRBD1 (6 bases). CDR3 length: 14 amino acids. Trimming shortened V by 8 bases and J by 10 bases, and 18 bases separated the two germline ends. CDR1 and CDR2 (germline): MDHEN, SYDVKM. CDR3 in amino acids: CASSPQGSTSPLHF. The CDR3 DNA sequence: TGTGCCAGCTCCCCACAGGGCTCAACCTCACCCCTCCACTTT.

Of note for this clonotype: This clone may be a read error of a much larger clone one base away. This chain joins TRBV28 and TRBJ2-3, with 9 bases fitting TRBD2. V lost 6 bases to trimming and J lost 8 bases; unmatched junction nucleotides: 12. Germline assignment: CDR1 MDHEN and CDR2 SYDVKM. There are 15 residues in the CDR3. The CDR3 nucleotides read TGTGCCAGCAGCAGGTCAGCGGGAGGTGTCGGTACGCAGTATTTT. Translation gives CASSRSAGGVGTQYF.

This clonotype was counted many times. The V gene is TRBV11-2, the J gene TRBJ1-2; weak D call: TRBD1 (5 bases). The V gene's germline CDR1 is SGHAT and CDR2 FQNNGV. The CDR3 has 15 amino acids. Trimming shortened V by 3 bases and J by 8 bases, and 19 bases separated the two germline ends. DNA of the CDR3: TGTGCCAGCAGCTTGGCCAGGGAGGGAGGCATCGGCTACACCTTC. This encodes CASSLAREGGIGYTF.

This clonotype was picked up many times. The rearrangement links TRBV6-6 to TRBJ1-2; D uncertain. Germline V gene sequence: CDR1 MNHNY, CDR2 SVGAGI (reference sequence). The CDR3 contains 14 residues. V was trimmed by 2 bases and J by 2 bases, leaving 9 bases between them. The CDR3 region is CASSYGGRNYGYTF. In DNA form, the CDR3 reads TGTGCCAGCAGTTACGGAGGCAGGAACTATGGCTACACCTTC.

This clonotype has a handful of counts. The chain employs TRBV6-2 or TRBV6-3 and TRBJ1-5, with D unresolved. The V gene lost 0 bases and the J gene lost 0 bases, with 12 bases spanning the gap. This CDR3 region has 17 residues. Germline V CDR1 and CDR2: MNHEY, SVGEGT. CDR3 sequence reads: CASSYSRDWYSNQPQHF. CDR3 nucleotide sequence: TGTGCCAGCAGTTACTCAAGGGATTGGTATAGCAATCAGCCCCAGCATTTT.

The V and J genes are TRBV12-5 and TRBJ2-3, with unresolved D. Germline V gene data show CDR1 as LGHNT and CDR2 as FRNRAP. CDR3 size: 16 residues. Trimming cost V 0 bases and J 2 bases, with 12 bases left between them. CDR3 protein: CASGLVTNPYTDTQYF. The CDR3 DNA reads TGTGCTAGTGGTTTGGTGACAAACCCCTACACAGATACGCAGTATTTT.

The sample holds a few counts of this clonotype. V usage is TRBV29-1 and J usage is TRBJ2-3; 7 bases agree with TRBD2. Per germline, CDR1 SQVTM and CDR2 ANQGSEA. The CDR3 sequence is 13 residues long. V trimming: 7 bases; J trimming: 4 bases; junction bases outside the gene matches: 8. The CDR3 protein is CSGYRLAADTQYF. CDR3 sequence (DNA): TGCAGCGGCTACCGACTAGCAGCAGATACGCAGTATTTT.

The rearrangement joins TRBV29-1 to TRBJ1-4; tentatively, D is TRBD1 (5 bases). The CDR3 loop spans 12 amino acids. CDR1 SQVTM and CDR2 ANQGSEA come from the germline V gene. Trimming left V 7 bases short and J 6 bases short, with 12 bases between. As DNA, the CDR3 is TGCAGCGCTCAGGGAGGGGATGAAAAACTGTTTTTT. It translates to CSAQGGDEKLFF.

Ten or more counts support this clonotype. The chain has TRBV7-9 and TRBJ2-7; 7 positions match TRBD1. V dropped 5 bases and J dropped 0; count of bases not matched to a gene: 7. The CDR3 is made up of 15 amino acids. CDR1 SEHNR and CDR2 FQNEAQ come from the germline V gene (reference sequence). Here the CDR3 DNA reads TGTGCCAGCAGCCCAACCGGGACAGACTCCTACGAGCAGTACTTC. Translated: CASSPTGTDSYEQYF.

This sequence joins TRBV20-1 and TRBJ1-1, with 10 bases aligning to TRBD1. The CDR3 spans 14 residues. V was clipped by 6 bases and J by 6 bases; unmatched bases: 10. Germline V gene sequence: CDR1 DFQATT, CDR2 SNEGSKA (reference sequence). In DNA, the CDR3 is TGCAGTGCGGGACAGGGGCCTACTGAGGCTGAAGCTTTCTTT. Its translation: CSAGQGPTEAEAFF.

The rearrangement uses TRBV7-6 and TRBJ2-1; D unclear. The length of the CDR3 is 13 residues. CDR1 is SGHVS and CDR2 is FNYEAQ in the germline V gene. Trimming took off 5 bases at V and 1 base at J, with 6 bases between the two ends. CDR3 sequence reads: CASSPLSYNEQFF. CDR3 coding DNA: TGTGCCAGCAGCCCCCTATCCTACAATGAGCAGTTCTTC.

Ten or more counts support this clonotype. The chain has TRBV19 and TRBJ1-6; 7 nucleotides agree with TRBD1. Trimming cost V 8 bases and J 7 bases; bases outside gene matches: 5. Germline V gene sequence: CDR1 LNHDA, CDR2 SQIVND (reference sequence). The CDR3 extends over 13 amino acids. The CDR3 here is CASEDRRNSPLHF. CDR3 nucleotide sequence: TGTGCCAGTGAGGACAGGAGGAATTCACCCCTCCACTTT. Full variable domain (remainder filled in from reference TRBV19 and TRBJ1-6): DGGITQSPKYLFRKEGQNVTLSCEQNLNHDAMYWYRQDPGQGLRLIYYSQIVNDFQKGDIAEGYSVSREKKESFPLTVTSAQKNPTAFYLCASEDRRNSPLHFGNGTRLTVT.

The chain links TRBV2 to TRBJ2-2; 11 bases are a match to TRBD2. Looked up from germline, CDR1 is SNHLY and CDR2 is FYNNEI. This CDR3 region has 16 residues. Unmatched junction bases numbered 9, after V lost 5 bases and J lost 7 bases. Here the CDR3 reads CASSPLAGGPNGELFF. DNA for the CDR3: TGTGCCAGCAGTCCGTTAGCGGGAGGGCCTAACGGGGAGCTGTTTTTT.

This clonotype appeared a few times. The rearrangement links TRBV6-1 to TRBJ2-2; D call uncertain. Looked up from germline, CDR1 is MNHNS and CDR2 is SASEGT. The CDR3 runs 14 residues. Trimming left V 6 bases short and J 4 bases short, with 12 bases between. CDR3 in DNA: TGTGCCAGCAGAGCGCTAGATTTCACCGGGGAGCTGTTTTTT. It encodes CASRALDFTGELFF.

Ten or more counts support this clonotype. The CDR3 is CSVARDNEQFF. The CDR3 region has the DNA TGCAGCGTGGCCAGGGACAATGAGCAGTTCTTC. The chain has TRBV29-1 and TRBJ2-1, with D perhaps matching TRBD1 (5 bases). Germline CDR1 reads SQVTM; CDR2 reads ANQGSEA. Trimming cost V 6 bases and J 5 bases, with 8 bases left between them. The CDR3 consists of 11 residues.

This clonotype came up a few times. The chain is built from TRBV7-9 and TRBJ2-7; 10 nucleotides match TRBD1. Germline values: CDR1 SEHNR, CDR2 FQNEAQ (reference sequence). Trimming removed 3 bases from V and 6 bases from J; junction bases left unmatched: 8. This CDR3 is built from 15 residues. In DNA form, the CDR3 reads TGTGCCAGCAGCTTCTCTGGGGACAGGGGTGGCGAGCAGTACTTC. This codes for CASSFSGDRGGEQYF.

Many counts were recorded for this clonotype. V and J are TRBV12-3 or TRBV12-4 and TRBJ1-3; D call uncertain. This CDR3 has 11 amino acids. Trimming cost V 6 bases and J 4 bases, with 4 bases left between them. CDR3: CASSRGNTIYF. CDR3 sequence (DNA): TGTGCCAGCAGCCGAGGAAACACCATATATTTT.

This clonotype was observed many times. CDR3 region: CSAWPPGQFNYGYTF. CDR3 bases: TGCAGTGCTTGGCCTCCGGGACAGTTCAACTATGGCTACACCTTC. This rearrangement joins TRBV20-1 to TRBJ1-2; 7 nucleotides match TRBD1. CDR1 and CDR2 from the germline V gene are DFQATT and SNEGSKA (reference sequence). CDR3 length: 15 amino acids. V shed 5 bases and J 2 bases; nucleotides not matched to a gene: 11.

In its sample, this clonotype was seen many times. V and J are TRBV5-4 and TRBJ2-3; no clear D gene. Germline V lookup: CDR1 SGHNT, CDR2 YYREEE (reference sequence). This CDR3 is 15 amino acids long. The V gene lost 3 bases and the J gene lost 0 bases, with 11 bases spanning the gap. The CDR3 is CASSSGDASTDTQYF. The CDR3 coding sequence is TGTGCCAGCAGCTCGGGTGACGCCAGCACAGATACGCAGTATTTT.

In the case of this clonotype: A much larger clone lies one base from this, so it may be a read error. The V call is TRBV20-1, the J call TRBJ1-4; 9 bases are shared with TRBD1. The CDR3 spans 15 residues. Germline lookup yields CDR1 DFQATT and CDR2 SNEGSKA (reference sequence). The CDR3 loop reads CSASLAGTGSEKLYF. In nucleotides, the CDR3 is TGCAGTGCTAGCCTCGCTGGGACAGGGAGTGAAAAACTGTATTTT.

V is TRBV4-3 and J is TRBJ2-7; weak D call: TRBD1 (6 bases). The CDR3 has 18 residues. V lost 0 bases and J 7 bases, leaving 25 bases between the germline ends. Germline lookup yields CDR1 LGHNA and CDR2 YSLEER. The CDR3 DNA reads TGCGCCAGCAGCCAAGATAGGGCAGCCAACAGGGCGAATCGGGAGCAGTACTTC. Amino acid sequence: CASSQDRAANRANREQYF.

This clonotype was counted at least ten times. The CDR3 bases are TGTGCCAGCAGTTTAGGCAGGGGGATTTCCTACGAGCAGTACTTC. Amino acid sequence: CASSLGRGISYEQYF. The gene calls are TRBV12-3 or TRBV12-4 and TRBJ2-7; 7 bases fit TRBD1. J gave up 1 base and V 1 base, and 4 bases lay outside the gene matches. The CDR3 totals 15 residues.